The rows below give T cell receptor beta chains drawn from one sample of a study of shared clonotypes between healthy human individuals. Sequencing was performed with immunoSEQ multiplex PCR; in TCRdb, only in-frame clones are kept and a portion is missing. Among about 2 million clones listed, 85% to 95% were seen once. Sample: naive CD8+ T cells sorted from blood. The receptor set was obtained from a man younger than 35 in good health. CDR3s include the opening cysteine and the closing phenylalanine or tryptophan. Each record gives: D gene, V gene, J gene, clone size, CDR3 protein, CDR3 DNA. D genes are given only for firm matches. Some rows have no size entry. The others give once, few or many, or a class for an expanded clone.

NA	TRBV6-5	TRBJ1-1	NA	CASSYSKTYTEAFF	TGTGCCAGCAGTTACTCGAAGACTTACACTGAAGCTTTCTTT
TRBD1	TRBV27	TRBJ1-1	NA	CASSRPGTGDSEAFF	TGTGCCAGCAGCCGCCCCGGGACAGGGGATTCTGAAGCTTTCTTT
TRBD1	TRBV11-2	TRBJ2-7	NA	CASSLARGFYYEQYF	TGTGCCAGCAGCTTAGCCAGGGGGTTTTACTACGAGCAGTACTTC
NA	TRBV4-1	TRBJ1-4	NA	CASSHRPTNEKLFF	TGCGCCAGCAGCCACAGACCAACTAATGAAAAACTGTTTTTT
NA	TRBV7-2	TRBJ1-2	once	CASSLDPGSYGYTF	TGTGCCAGCAGCTTAGATCCGGGTTCCTATGGCTACACCTTC
TRBD1	TRBV6-5	TRBJ2-5	NA	CASSWGQGAGETQYF	TGTGCCAGCAGCTGGGGACAGGGGGCCGGGGAGACCCAGTACTTC
NA	TRBV6-6	TRBJ2-5	once	CASTPRNQETQYF	TGTGCCAGCACCCCCCGGAACCAAGAGACCCAGTACTTC
TRBD1	TRBV7-9	TRBJ1-1	NA	CASRGQGGEANTEAFF	TGTGCCAGCAGGGGACAGGGTGGAGAAGCGAACACTGAAGCTTTCTTT
NA	TRBV21-1	TRBJ2-3	NA	CASSTSLQGLTSGSLGITDTQYF	TGTGCCAGCAGCACCTCGCTCCAGGGATTGACTAGCGGGAGTCTCGGGATCACAGATACGCAGTATTTT
NA	TRBV4-1	TRBJ2-1	once	CASSQSEGYNEQFF	TGCGCCAGCAGCCAATCGGAAGGGTACAATGAGCAGTTCTTC
TRBD1	TRBV7-9	TRBJ2-7	NA	CASSSPTGAHGQYF	TGTGCCAGCAGCTCCCCGACAGGGGCGCATGGGCAGTACTTC
TRBD2	TRBV7-2	TRBJ2-1	NA	CASSVTGLAGGLMNEQFF	TGTGCCAGCAGCGTAACGGGACTAGCGGGGGGGCTTATGAATGAGCAGTTCTTC
NA	TRBV4-1	TRBJ2-7	NA	CASSQVSQGKNEQYF	TGCGCCAGCAGCCAAGTGAGTCAGGGGAAAAACGAGCAGTACTTC
NA	TRBV13	TRBJ2-5	NA	CASSPQETQYF	TGTGCCAGCAGCCCCCAAGAGACCCAGTACTTC
NA	TRBV2	TRBJ2-5	NA	CASSDRGVRNHPETQYF	TGTGCCAGCAGTGATAGGGGGGTAAGAAACCACCCAGAGACCCAGTACTTC
NA	TRBV7-6	TRBJ2-5	NA	CASSQEIDRPPQETQYF	TGTGCCAGCAGCCAAGAAATAGACAGGCCACCCCAAGAGACCCAGTACTTC
TRBD2	TRBV7-9	TRBJ2-1	NA	CASSRTSIEYNEQFF	TGTGCCAGCAGCAGGACTAGTATAGAATACAATGAGCAGTTCTTC
NA	TRBV6-1	TRBJ1-1	NA	CAIPLQGTNTEAFF	TGTGCCATCCCATTGCAGGGGACAAACACTGAAGCTTTCTTT
TRBD1	TRBV6-5	TRBJ2-3	NA	CASTPTGGFTDTQYF	TGTGCCAGCACCCCGACAGGGGGATTCACAGATACGCAGTATTTT
NA	TRBV30	TRBJ1-5	NA	CAWSVWSDSNQPQHF	TGTGCCTGGAGTGTGTGGTCGGATAGCAATCAGCCCCAGCATTTT
TRBD1	TRBV5-6	TRBJ2-7	once	CASRAQGAGEQYF	TGTGCCAGCAGGGCACAGGGGGCCGGGGAGCAGTACTTC
TRBD1	TRBV5-3	TRBJ1-5	NA	CARSLQGTQGRQPQHF	TGTGCCAGAAGCTTACAGGGGACTCAAGGGCGTCAGCCCCAGCATTTT
NA	TRBV28	TRBJ2-7	NA	CASSLLSEQYF	TGTGCCAGCAGTTTACTGAGCGAGCAGTACTTC
NA	TRBV27	TRBJ2-3	NA	CASSLVYISTDTQYF	TGTGCCAGCAGTTTAGTTTACATTAGCACAGATACGCAGTATTTT
NA	TRBV19	TRBJ1-6	NA	CASSIGNSPLHF	TGTGCCAGTAGTATCGGGAATTCACCCCTCCACTTT
NA	TRBV29-1	TRBJ2-7	NA	CSVESGESYEQYF	TGCAGCGTTGAATCGGGGGAGAGCTACGAGCAGTACTTC
TRBD2	TRBV6-5	TRBJ2-1	NA	CASSWVAGSYNEQFF	TGTGCCAGCAGTTGGGTAGCGGGCTCCTACAATGAGCAGTTCTTC
NA	TRBV6-1	TRBJ1-2	NA	CASSEDGTTYGYTF	TGTGCCAGCAGTGAAGATGGGACCACCTATGGCTACACCTTC
TRBD1	TRBV5-1	TRBJ2-3	NA	CASSFEPGQGGNTQYF	TGCGCCAGCAGTTTCGAACCGGGACAGGGTGGAAATACGCAGTATTTT
TRBD2	TRBV7-6	TRBJ2-7	NA	CASSDVGEGYEQYF	TGTGCCAGCAGCGACGTGGGGGAGGGCTACGAGCAGTACTTC
NA	TRBV13	TRBJ2-3	NA	CASSARSRDTGTDTQYF	TGTGCCAGCAGCGCGCGGTCGAGGGACACTGGCACAGATACGCAGTATTTT
NA	TRBV27	TRBJ1-5	once	CASSPLTRTQPQHF	TGTGCCAGCAGTCCCCTGACACGAACTCAGCCCCAGCATTTT
TRBD1	TRBV14	TRBJ2-3	NA	CASSQAPGTGAGDTQYF	TGTGCCAGCAGCCAAGCTCCCGGGACAGGGGCAGGAGATACGCAGTATTTT
NA	TRBV7-9	TRBJ1-2	NA	CASSLEHRLGYFYGYTF	TGTGCCAGCAGCTTAGAACACCGATTGGGGTACTTCTATGGCTACACCTTC
NA	TRBV7-3	TRBJ2-1	NA	CASSLNGDFEEQFF	TGTGCCAGCAGCTTGAACGGGGACTTTGAGGAGCAGTTCTTC
TRBD2	TRBV4-1	TRBJ2-6	NA	CASSLGLAEANVLTF	TGCGCCAGCAGCCTTGGACTAGCAGAGGCCAACGTCCTGACTTTC
NA	TRBV7-8	TRBJ1-3	NA	CASSLEVSSGNTIYF	TGTGCCAGCAGCTTAGAGGTTTCCTCTGGAAACACCATATATTTT
NA	TRBV5-8	TRBJ1-4	NA	CASSPTAGKEKLFF	TGTGCCAGCAGCCCGACGGCGGGAAAGGAAAAACTGTTTTTT
TRBD1	TRBV5-6	TRBJ2-5	NA	CASSLDRGETQYF	TGTGCCAGCAGCTTGGACAGGGGAGAGACCCAGTACTTC
TRBD2	TRBV5-1	TRBJ2-1	NA	CASSLVPSGGGQVEQFF	TGCGCCAGCAGCTTGGTCCCAAGCGGGGGCGGACAAGTAGAGCAGTTCTTC
NA	TRBV6-5	TRBJ1-4	NA	CASSSSGMSGEKLFF	TGTGCCAGCAGTTCCTCCGGGATGAGCGGGGAAAAACTGTTTTTT
NA	TRBV6-6	TRBJ2-7	once	CASSYGAGNEQYF	TGTGCCAGCAGTTACGGGGCGGGAAACGAGCAGTACTTC
TRBD1	TRBV5-5	TRBJ2-7	NA	CASSLVTGAYEQYF	TGTGCCAGCAGCTTGGTGACAGGGGCCTACGAGCAGTACTTC
NA	TRBV5-6	TRBJ2-3	NA	CASSWAAALLTDTQYF	TGTGCCAGCAGCTGGGCGGCGGCCCTATTGACAGATACGCAGTATTTT
NA	TRBV28	TRBJ2-1	NA	CASSSRNGYNEQFF	TGTGCCAGCAGTTCTCGCAATGGATACAATGAGCAGTTCTTC